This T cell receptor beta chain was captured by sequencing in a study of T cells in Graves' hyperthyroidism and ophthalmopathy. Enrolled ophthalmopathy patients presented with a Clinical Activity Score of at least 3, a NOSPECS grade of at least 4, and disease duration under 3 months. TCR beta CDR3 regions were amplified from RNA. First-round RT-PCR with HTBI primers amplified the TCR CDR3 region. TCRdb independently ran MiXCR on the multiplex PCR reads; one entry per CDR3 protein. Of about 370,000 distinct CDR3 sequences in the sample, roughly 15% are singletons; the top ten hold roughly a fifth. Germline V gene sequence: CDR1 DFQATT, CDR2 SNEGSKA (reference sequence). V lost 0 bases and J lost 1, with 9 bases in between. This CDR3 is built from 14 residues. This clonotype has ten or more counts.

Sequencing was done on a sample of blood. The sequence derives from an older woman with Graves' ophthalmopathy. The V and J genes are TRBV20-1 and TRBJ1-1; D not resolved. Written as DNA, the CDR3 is TGCAGTGCTAGAGATCCCAGACAGAACACTGAAGCTTTCTTT. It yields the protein CSARDPRQNTEAFF.